Below are 18 T cell receptor beta chains sequenced from a single sample in a study of PD-1 blockade in mismatch repair-deficient tumors. Repertoires were generated with immunoSEQ multiplex PCR, while TCRdb's copy carries only in-frame clones and drops some. The sample holds just under 80,000 clones, roughly 80% seen once. The sequenced sample was peripheral blood, obtained 44 weeks after starting pembrolizumab. These receptors originate from an adult with mismatch repair-deficient cancer.

This clone was seen only once. The gene calls are TRBV15 and TRBJ2-1; TRBD1 aligns across 10 bases. V was pared by 5 bases and J by 7 bases, with 14 bases of the junction left unmatched. Germline values: CDR1 LNHNV, CDR2 YYDKDF (reference sequence). The CDR3 has 17 residues. CDR3 amino acids: CATSGTLGQGRRNEQFF. The DNA for the CDR3 is TGTGCCACCAGCGGAACTTTGGGACAGGGGCGCCGGAATGAGCAGTTCTTC.

This CDR3 is CAISESFWREALQETQYF. The DNA of the CDR3 is TGTGCCATCAGTGAGTCGTTTTGGCGGGAGGCGCTACAAGAGACCCAGTACTTC. The genes are TRBV10-3 and TRBJ2-5; TRBD2 aligns across 8 bases. CDR1 ENHRY and CDR2 SYGVKD come from the germline V gene. The CDR3 totals 18 residues. The V gene end was trimmed by 0 bases and the J gene end by 2 bases; junction bases not matched to a gene: 11.

With regard to this clone: The same CDR3 arises from other DNA sequences in this sample as well. This CDR3 is CASSYVQGTYGYTF. The CDR3 DNA reads TGTGCCAGCAGTTACGTCCAGGGAACCTATGGCTACACCTTC. The chain recombines TRBV6-5 with TRBJ1-2; weak D call: TRBD1 (5 bases). Per the germline V gene, CDR1 is MNHEY and CDR2 is SVGAGI. Between the trimmed V and J ends, which lost 2 bases and 4 bases, there was a span of 11 bases. This CDR3 is built from 14 residues.

The V and J genes are TRBV29-1 and TRBJ1-2; D is undetermined. CDR1 is SQVTM, CDR2 ANQGSEA, per germline. The V end was cut by 6 bases, the J end by 3 bases, with 17 bases between. This CDR3 contains 14 residues. CDR3 nucleotide sequence: TGCAGCGTATTCCCCAATAGCCGGGACTATGGCTACACCTTC. Residues: CSVFPNSRDYGYTF.

The V gene is TRBV7-8, the J gene TRBJ1-3; 9 bases are shared with TRBD1. The CDR3 has 15 residues. V lost 5 bases, J lost 4 bases, and 6 bases stayed unmatched. Per the germline V gene, CDR1 is SGHVS and CDR2 is FQNEAQ. This chain's CDR3 is CASSLNRGLGNTIYF. DNA for the CDR3: TGTGCCAGCAGCCTCAACAGGGGGCTAGGAAACACCATATATTTT.

This rearrangement joins TRBV10-3 to TRBJ2-5, with D possibly TRBD2 on 5 matching bases. The length of the CDR3 is 13 residues. Trimming shortened V by 0 bases and J by 3 bases, and 5 bases separated the two germline ends. The germline gives CDR1 ENHRY, CDR2 SYGVKD. This chain's CDR3 is CAISESGEETQYF. CDR3 nucleotide sequence: TGTGCCATCAGTGAGTCGGGAGAAGAGACCCAGTACTTC.

This chain uses TRBV27 with TRBJ2-2, with D perhaps TRBD1 or TRBD2 (5 bases each). Germline V gene data show CDR1 as MNHEY and CDR2 as SMNVEV (reference sequence). The CDR3 has 16 residues. Trimming cost V 1 base and J 6 bases, with 15 bases left between them. CDR3: CASSLWGTLNSGELFF. DNA for the CDR3: TGTGCCAGCAGTTTATGGGGGACCCTAAACTCCGGGGAGCTGTTTTTT.

The chain couples TRBV27 to TRBJ2-7, with a tentative D call TRBD1 (6 bases). There are 15 residues in the CDR3. V was cut by 0 bases and J by 3 bases, with 12 bases left in between. Germline V gene data show CDR1 as MNHEY and CDR2 as SMNVEV (reference sequence). The CDR3 DNA sequence: TGTGCCAGCAGTTTATCTGGCAGGGGTCGCTACGAGCAGTACTTC. This codes for CASSLSGRGRYEQYF.

This chain joins TRBV7-9 and TRBJ1-2; D is undetermined. V lost 5 bases and J 2 bases, leaving 9 bases between the germline ends. Germline CDR1 is SEHNR and CDR2 is FQNEAQ (reference sequence). The CDR3 sequence is 13 residues long. The CDR3, as DNA: TGTGCCAGCAGCCCGATCAAGAACTATGGCTACACCTTC. Protein product: CASSPIKNYGYTF.

This chain connects TRBV19 to TRBJ1-2; 10 nucleotides align to TRBD1. V lost 4 bases and J lost 4; bases outside the gene matches: 6. CDR1 and CDR2 (germline): LNHDA, SQIVND (reference sequence). The CDR3 loop spans 15 amino acids. The CDR3 loop reads CASSTRQGAVYGYTF. CDR3 DNA: TGTGCCAGTAGTACAAGACAGGGGGCGGTCTATGGCTACACCTTC.

The sample holds a few counts of this clone. CDR3 protein: CASSRLEEDGYEQFF. As DNA, the CDR3 is TGTGCCAGCAGCCGTTTGGAGGAGGATGGATATGAGCAGTTCTTC. The rearrangement links TRBV13 to TRBJ2-1; a possible D gene is TRBD2 (5 bases). This CDR3 is built from 15 residues. The V end was cut by 5 bases, the J end by 8 bases, with 19 bases between. Germline V CDR1 and CDR2: PRHDT, FYEKMQ (reference sequence).

The CDR3 reads CASSFNRRTEAFF. The CDR3 bases are TGTGCCAGCAGCTTTAATAGGAGGACTGAAGCTTTCTTT. J is TRBJ1-1 and V is TRBV11-2; the D is unclear. The CDR3 runs to 13 residues. The ends were cut back, 3 bases at V and 5 bases at J, with 10 bases in the middle. Germline V gene sequence: CDR1 SGHAT, CDR2 FQNNGV.

Worth noting for this clone: The same CDR3 is also encoded by other DNA sequences in this sample. The chain uses TRBV7-9 and TRBJ2-7; no reliable D call. The CDR3 has 11 residues. Germline V CDR1 and CDR2: SEHNR, FQNEAQ (reference sequence). V gave up 5 bases and J gave up 0 bases, with 2 bases separating them. CDR3 sequence reads: CASSPSYEQYF. The CDR3 DNA is TGTGCCAGCAGCCCCTCCTACGAGCAGTACTTC.

The chain has TRBV11-3 and TRBJ2-5; TRBD1 is a possible D gene (5 bases). The V end was cut by 4 bases, the J end by 4 bases, with 13 bases between. This CDR3 comprises 14 residues. Germline CDR1 SGHNT, CDR2 YENEEA. The CDR3 DNA is TGTGCCAGCAGCTCCTCAGGGCGCGCAGAGACCCAGTACTTC. As protein: CASSSSGRAETQYF.

The chain employs TRBV19 and TRBJ1-2, with 7 bases matching TRBD1. The germline gives CDR1 LNHDA, CDR2 SQIVND (reference sequence). Trimming at V came to 5 bases and at J to 4 bases, leaving 13 bases not matched to a gene. The CDR3 totals 16 residues. CDR3 in DNA: TGTGCCAGTAGTCCTCAAAATACCGGGACAGCCTATGGCTACACCTTC. This encodes CASSPQNTGTAYGYTF.

The V call is TRBV25-1, the J call TRBJ2-1; D perhaps matches TRBD2 (5 bases). Trimming took off 5 bases at V and 7 bases at J, with 12 bases between the two ends. The CDR3 spans 13 residues. Germline CDR1 reads MGHDK; CDR2 reads SYGVNS. CDR3 protein: CASSRQAGNEQFF. The CDR3 DNA reads TGTGCCAGCAGTCGGCAGGCGGGTAATGAGCAGTTCTTC.

This chain joins TRBV6-1 and TRBJ2-6; D remains unclear. Germline V CDR1 and CDR2: MNHNS, SASEGT. Trimming left V 8 bases short and J 1 base short, with 6 bases between. The CDR3 runs 13 residues. This chain's CDR3 is CASCASGANVLTF. The CDR3 bases are TGTGCCAGCTGCGCATCTGGGGCCAACGTCCTGACTTTC.

This chain's CDR3 is CSVVGGSTGELFF. The CDR3 DNA sequence: TGCAGCGTTGTAGGGGGAAGCACCGGGGAGCTGTTTTTT. V is TRBV29-1 and J is TRBJ2-2, with TRBD1 as a possible D gene (6 bases). CDR3 length: 13 amino acids. The V end lost 4 bases, the J end lost 4 bases, and 10 bases lay between the germline ends. Germline V gives CDR1 SQVTM, CDR2 ANQGSEA.